The TCR beta chain described here comes from a study of early stage breast cancer tumors. The wider study: Average read coverage per sample was roughly 9.3-fold. Study conclusions and caveats: Compared with adjacent normal breast, tumors showed about 2.4-fold denser, more clonal T cells.

This clone was counted a single time. Antigen: not known. Generated by immunoSEQ multiplex PCR, the TCRdb table keeps only in-frame clones and is missing some. The sample contains about 50,000 clones, approximately 80% of which appear only once. This CDR3 spans 13 amino acids. With 1 base clipped from V and 10 bases from J, the junction kept 3 bases outside the gene matches. Looked up from germline, CDR1 is SQVTM and CDR2 is ANQGSEA. The sequenced sample was blood. This clonotype originated in a person aged 50-59 years with breast cancer. The rearrangement uses TRBV29-1 and TRBJ2-1; 11 bases match TRBD2. In DNA, the CDR3 is TGCAGCGTTGAAGGCCTAGCGGGGGGAGAGCAGTTCTTC. Residues: CSVEGLAGGEQFF.